The clone carrying this T cell receptor beta chain was counted ten times or more. Amplified TCR beta CDR3 regions derived from RNA transcripts. In the first-round RT-PCR of the TCR CDR3, the HTBI primer set was used. TCRdb fed the multiplex PCR reads into MiXCR, producing one record per CDR3 protein. This table has approximately 610,000 distinct CDR3 sequences, roughly 14% appearing once. Each 10 ml fresh peripheral blood draw supplied the PBMCs. This sample is part of a study of T cells in Graves' hyperthyroidism and ophthalmopathy. V lost 4 bases, J lost 6 bases, and 11 bases stayed unmatched. CDR3 length: 16 amino acids. Germline V lookup: CDR1 KGHDR, CDR2 SFDVKD.

The chain links TRBV24-1 to TRBJ2-5; 9 bases align to TRBD1. Sequencing was done on a sample of blood. The origin of this receptor is a woman in her thirties or forties with Graves' ophthalmopathy. CDR3 DNA sequence: TGTGCCACCAGTGACCCGGGACAGGGAGGGAGGAAGACCCAGTACTTC. Encoded protein: CATSDPGQGGRKTQYF.